This T cell receptor beta chain was observed in a study of vaccination effects on CD4 cells after COVID-19. This clone appeared a single time. Its target is unknown. Other DNA sequences in this sample translate to the same CDR3. Clones were sequenced by immunoSEQ multiplex PCR, and TCRdb holds only the in-frame ones, with some missing. The table records around 60,000 clones, about 80% of them present only once. Antigen-specific CD4+ T cells were expanded with viral peptide pools in the ViraFEST assay before sequencing. When around 10 days of culture had elapsed, CD4+ T cells were isolated. Each participant was administered two doses of either the BNT162b2 or the mRNA-1273 vaccine. The germline V gene encodes CDR1 SGHRS and CDR2 YFSETQ. The J segment lost 4 bases and the V segment lost 1 base, leaving 6 bases of the junction unmatched. The CDR3 is 15 amino acids.

The TCR originated in a human donor who received a COVID-19 vaccine. The input for sequencing was CD4+ T cells from PBMCs cultured with HCoV-229E spike peptides, taken after COVID-19 vaccination. This chain connects TRBV5-1 to TRBJ2-3; 7 bases line up with TRBD2. The CDR3 spells CASSLWGGTADTQYF. For the CDR3, the DNA is TGCGCCAGCAGCTTGTGGGGGGGGACCGCAGATACGCAGTATTTT.